This is a list of T cell receptor beta chains from one sample in a study of cytomegalovirus exposure and HLA in healthy donors. Profiling relied on immunoSEQ multiplex PCR, and the TCRdb table lists in-frame clones only, not all of them. The sample shows about 100,000 clones, around 74% of them seen only once. Source material: PBMCs. These receptor sequences come from a male donor in good health and CMV-seropositive. The CDR3 runs from the conserved cysteine through the conserved F or W. The D gene is left open where the match is weak. Clone size is stated in some rows and not others, as once, few, many or a class when expanded.

j_call | d_call | v_call | clone_size | cdr3_nt | cdr3_aa
TRBJ2-7 | TRBD1 | TRBV11-3 | once | TGTGCCAGCAGCCCAGGGGGCGCCGATCACGAGCAGTACTTC | CASSPGGADHEQYF
TRBJ2-1 | NA | TRBV2 | NA | TGTGCCAGCAGCCTAGACAGCAATGAGCAGTTCTTC | CASSLDSNEQFF
TRBJ2-7 | NA | TRBV5-4 | NA | TGTGCCAGCAGCCTGGACGGCTACGAGCAGTACTTC | CASSLDGYEQYF
TRBJ1-5 | NA | TRBV5-8 | NA | TGTGCCAGCAGCGCGGCTAACGGGGAGGATCAGCCCCAGCATTTT | CASSAANGEDQPQHF
TRBJ2-7 | TRBD2 | TRBV5-4 | NA | TGTGCCAGCAGCTCCGGGGGGAAAGGGTACGAGCAGTACTTC | CASSSGGKGYEQYF
TRBJ2-5 | NA | TRBV2 | once | TGTGCCAGCAACCGACTACTCCAAGAGACCCAGTACTTC | CASNRLLQETQYF
TRBJ1-2 | NA | TRBV5-4 | few | TGTGCCAGCAGCTTGATTGGCAGTACCAACTATGGCTACACCTTC | CASSLIGSTNYGYTF
TRBJ1-6 | TRBD1 | TRBV4-1 | NA | TGCGCCAGCAGCTCCCGGGACAGGGGTTATTCACCCCTCCACTTT | CASSSRDRGYSPLHF
TRBJ1-3 | NA | TRBV7-8 | NA | TGTGCCAGCAGTCGACAGGCGACCTCTGGAAACACCATATATTTT | CASSRQATSGNTIYF
TRBJ1-3 | NA | TRBV7-2 | NA | TGTGCCAGCAGCTTAGCGGGCCAGTGGAACACCATATATTTT | CASSLAGQWNTIYF
TRBJ2-5 | TRBD1 | TRBV28 | NA | TGTGCCAGCAGGGACCGGGACAGGGTACAAGAGACCCAGTACTTC | CASRDRDRVQETQYF
TRBJ2-3 | TRBD2 | TRBV5-6 | NA | TGTGCCAGCAGCTTGGAATCGGGCGGGGGGGGCACAGATACGCAGTATTTT | CASSLESGGGGTDTQYF
TRBJ2-2 | TRBD1 | TRBV9 | few | TGTGCCAGCAGCGTACAGTCCAGGGGGACCGGGGAGCTGTTTTTT | CASSVQSRGTGELFF
TRBJ1-1 | NA | TRBV5-5 | NA | TGTGCCAGCAGCTTGTCGGGGGACACTGAAGCTTTCTTT | CASSLSGDTEAFF
TRBJ2-5 | TRBD1 | TRBV11-3 | NA | TGTGCCAGCAGCCCCCGGACAGGGCTGCAAGAGACCCAGTACTTC | CASSPRTGLQETQYF
TRBJ2-3 | TRBD2 | TRBV5-5 | NA | TGTGCCAGCAGCCGTGGGACTAGCGGGGGGTCAGATACGCAGTATTTT | CASSRGTSGGSDTQYF
TRBJ2-7 | TRBD2 | TRBV29-1 | NA | TGCAGCGTTCAAAGCGGGGGCCAGAGCTCCTACGAGCAGTACTTC | CSVQSGGQSSYEQYF
TRBJ2-7 | NA | TRBV27 | NA | TGTGCCAGCAGTTTAATGAGTTTCTCCTACGAGCAGTACTTC | CASSLMSFSYEQYF
TRBJ2-3 | NA | TRBV4-1 | NA | TGCGCCAGCAGCCCGACAGGCACAGATACGCAGTATTTT | CASSPTGTDTQYF
TRBJ1-5 | NA | TRBV4-3 | NA | TGCGCCAGCAGCCAAGAGGTGGGGGGGCAGCCCCAGCATTTT | CASSQEVGGQPQHF
TRBJ1-1 | NA | TRBV30 | NA | TGTGCCTGGGCAGGGTACACTGAAGCTTTCTTT | CAWAGYTEAFF
TRBJ2-7 | TRBD2 | TRBV5-6 | NA | TGTGCCAGCAGCTATACTAGCGGGGACTACGAGCAGTACTTC | CASSYTSGDYEQYF
TRBJ2-6 | NA | TRBV18 | NA | TGTGCCAGCTCACCGGGCCCTGGGGCCAACGTCCTGACTTTC | CASSPGPGANVLTF
TRBJ1-1 | NA | TRBV20-1 | NA | TGCAGTGCAGAGGTAAACACTGAAGCTTTCTTT | CSAEVNTEAFF
TRBJ2-7 | TRBD2 | TRBV19 | NA | TGTGCCAGTAGTATCCCGGCTAGCGGGGATACGGGCGAGCAGTACTTC | CASSIPASGDTGEQYF
TRBJ1-1 | NA | TRBV11-3 | NA | TGTGCCAGCAGCTTATTGGGGGCGTCGGGCACTGAAGCTTTCTTT | CASSLLGASGTEAFF
TRBJ2-3 | NA | TRBV15 | many | TGTGCCACCAGCAGAGGAGTCAGGGGTCTGTCAGATACGCAGTATTTT | CATSRGVRGLSDTQYF